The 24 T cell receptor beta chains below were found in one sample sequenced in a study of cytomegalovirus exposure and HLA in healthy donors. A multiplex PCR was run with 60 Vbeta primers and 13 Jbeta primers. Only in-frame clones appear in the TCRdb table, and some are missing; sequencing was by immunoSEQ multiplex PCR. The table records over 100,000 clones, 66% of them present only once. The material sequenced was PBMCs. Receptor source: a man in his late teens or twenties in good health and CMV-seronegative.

CDR3 sequence reads: CASSARTGGLRTEAFF. CDR3 nucleotide sequence: TGTGCCAGCAGTGCGAGGACAGGGGGTTTAAGAACTGAAGCTTTCTTT. The chain links TRBV27 to TRBJ1-1, with 10 bases identical to TRBD1. Per germline, CDR1 MNHEY and CDR2 SMNVEV (reference sequence). Trimming cost V 5 bases and J 5 bases; bases outside gene matches: 11. The CDR3 totals 16 residues.

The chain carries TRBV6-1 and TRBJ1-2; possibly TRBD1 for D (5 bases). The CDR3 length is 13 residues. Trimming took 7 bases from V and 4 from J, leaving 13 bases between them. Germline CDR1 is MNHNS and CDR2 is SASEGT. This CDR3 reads CASTGHDSYGYTF. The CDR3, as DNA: TGTGCCAGCACCGGACACGATTCCTATGGCTACACCTTC.

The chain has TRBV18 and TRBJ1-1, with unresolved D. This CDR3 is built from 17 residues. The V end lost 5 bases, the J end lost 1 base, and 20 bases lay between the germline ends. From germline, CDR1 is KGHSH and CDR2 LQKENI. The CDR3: CASSTTRVWGRNTEAFF. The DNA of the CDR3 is TGTGCCAGCTCAACGACTAGGGTCTGGGGAAGGAACACTGAAGCTTTCTTT.

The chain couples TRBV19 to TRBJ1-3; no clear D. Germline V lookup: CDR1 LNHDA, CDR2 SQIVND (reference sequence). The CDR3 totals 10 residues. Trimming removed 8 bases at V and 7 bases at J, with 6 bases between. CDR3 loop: CASFGNTIYF. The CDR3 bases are TGTGCCAGTTTCGGGAACACCATATATTTT.

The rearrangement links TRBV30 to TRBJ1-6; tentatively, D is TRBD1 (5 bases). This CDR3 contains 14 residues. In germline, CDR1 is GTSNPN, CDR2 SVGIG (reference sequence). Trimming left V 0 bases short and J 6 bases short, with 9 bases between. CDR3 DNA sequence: TGTGCCTGGAGTGTAATAGGGGTTAATTCACCCCTCCACTTT. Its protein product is CAWSVIGVNSPLHF.

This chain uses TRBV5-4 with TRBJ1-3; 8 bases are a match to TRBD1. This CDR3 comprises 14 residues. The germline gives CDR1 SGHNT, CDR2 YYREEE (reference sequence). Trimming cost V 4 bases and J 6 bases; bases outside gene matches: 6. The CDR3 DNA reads TGTGCCAGCAGCGTGACAGGGGCGGAAAACACCATATATTTT. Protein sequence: CASSVTGAENTIYF.

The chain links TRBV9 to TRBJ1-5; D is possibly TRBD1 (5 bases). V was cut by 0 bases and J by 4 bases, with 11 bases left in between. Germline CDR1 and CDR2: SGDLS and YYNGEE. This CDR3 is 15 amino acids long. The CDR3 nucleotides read TGTGCCAGCAGCGTAGAGACAGATCCTAATCAGCCCCAGCATTTT. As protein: CASSVETDPNQPQHF.

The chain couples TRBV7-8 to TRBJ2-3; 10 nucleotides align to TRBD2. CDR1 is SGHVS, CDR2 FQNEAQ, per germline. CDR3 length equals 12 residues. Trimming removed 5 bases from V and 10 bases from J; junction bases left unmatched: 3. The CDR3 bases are TGTGCCAGCAGCCAAGGGACTAGCGCGCAGTATTTT. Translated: CASSQGTSAQYF.

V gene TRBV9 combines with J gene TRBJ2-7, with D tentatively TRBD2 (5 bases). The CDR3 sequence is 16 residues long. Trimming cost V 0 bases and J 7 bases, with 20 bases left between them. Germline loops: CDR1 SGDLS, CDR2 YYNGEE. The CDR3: CASSVDPMREEGEQYF. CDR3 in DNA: TGTGCCAGCAGCGTAGATCCTATGAGGGAAGAAGGGGAGCAGTACTTC.

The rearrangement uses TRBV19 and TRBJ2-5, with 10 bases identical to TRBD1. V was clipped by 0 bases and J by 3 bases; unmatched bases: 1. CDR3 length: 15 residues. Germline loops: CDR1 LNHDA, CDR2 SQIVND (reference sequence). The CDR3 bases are TGTGCCAGTAGTATAGAGGGACAGGGGAAAGAGACCCAGTACTTC. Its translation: CASSIEGQGKETQYF.

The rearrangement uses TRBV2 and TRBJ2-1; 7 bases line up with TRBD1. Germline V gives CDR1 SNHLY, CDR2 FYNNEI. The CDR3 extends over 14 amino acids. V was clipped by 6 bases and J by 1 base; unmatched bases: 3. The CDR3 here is CASRGDSSYNEQFF. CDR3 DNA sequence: TGTGCCAGCAGGGGGGACAGTTCCTACAATGAGCAGTTCTTC.

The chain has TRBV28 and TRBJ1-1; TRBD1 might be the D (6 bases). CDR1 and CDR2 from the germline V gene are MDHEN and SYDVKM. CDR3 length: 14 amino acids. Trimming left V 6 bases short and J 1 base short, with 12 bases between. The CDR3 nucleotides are TGTGCCAGCAGCCCTGGGACACAGAACACTGAAGCTTTCTTT. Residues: CASSPGTQNTEAFF.

The CDR3 protein is CASSMAPGYGYTF. CDR3 bases: TGTGCCAGTAGTATGGCCCCGGGGTATGGCTACACCTTC. This chain links TRBV19 with TRBJ1-2, with D uncertain. The germline V gene encodes CDR1 LNHDA and CDR2 SQIVND (reference sequence). Trimming took off 3 bases at V and 5 bases at J, with 10 bases between the two ends. The CDR3 loop spans 13 amino acids.

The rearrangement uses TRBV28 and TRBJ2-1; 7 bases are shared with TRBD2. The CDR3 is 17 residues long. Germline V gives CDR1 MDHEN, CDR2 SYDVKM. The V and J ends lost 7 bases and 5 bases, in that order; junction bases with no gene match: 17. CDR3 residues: CASNTFGRWIPDNEQFF. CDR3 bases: TGTGCCAGCAACACCTTCGGGAGGTGGATTCCCGACAATGAGCAGTTCTTC. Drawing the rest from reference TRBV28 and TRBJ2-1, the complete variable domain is DVKVTQSSRYLVKRTGEKVFLECVQDMDHENMFWYRQDPGLGLRLIYFSYDVKMKEKGDIPEGYSVSREKKERFSLILESASTNQTSMYLCASNTFGRWIPDNEQFFGPGTRLTVL.

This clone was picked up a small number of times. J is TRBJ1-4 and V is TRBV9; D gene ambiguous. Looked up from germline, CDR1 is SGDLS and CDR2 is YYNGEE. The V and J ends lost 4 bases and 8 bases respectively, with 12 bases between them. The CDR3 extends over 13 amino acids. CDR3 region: CASSPGIAEKLFF. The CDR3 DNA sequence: TGTGCCAGCAGCCCTGGTATCGCGGAAAAACTGTTTTTT.

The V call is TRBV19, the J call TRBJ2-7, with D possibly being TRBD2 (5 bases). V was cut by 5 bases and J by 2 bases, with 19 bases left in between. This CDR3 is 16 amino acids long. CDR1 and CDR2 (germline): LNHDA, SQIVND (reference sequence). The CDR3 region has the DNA TGTGCCAGTAGTCTCCGGGGAACGTCTGTCCCCTACGAGCAGTACTTC. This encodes CASSLRGTSVPYEQYF.

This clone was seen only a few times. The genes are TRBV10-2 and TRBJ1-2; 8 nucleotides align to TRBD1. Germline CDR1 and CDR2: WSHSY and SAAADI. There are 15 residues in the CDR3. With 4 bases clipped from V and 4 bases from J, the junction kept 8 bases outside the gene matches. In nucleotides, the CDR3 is TGCGCCAGCAGTGGATCCAGGGGGCTGAGCTATGGCTACACCTTC. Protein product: CASSGSRGLSYGYTF.

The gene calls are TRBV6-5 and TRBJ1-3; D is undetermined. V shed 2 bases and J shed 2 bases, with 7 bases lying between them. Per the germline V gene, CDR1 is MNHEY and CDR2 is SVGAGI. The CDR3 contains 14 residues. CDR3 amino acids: CASSYEMAGNTIYF. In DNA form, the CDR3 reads TGTGCCAGCAGTTACGAGATGGCTGGAAACACCATATATTTT.

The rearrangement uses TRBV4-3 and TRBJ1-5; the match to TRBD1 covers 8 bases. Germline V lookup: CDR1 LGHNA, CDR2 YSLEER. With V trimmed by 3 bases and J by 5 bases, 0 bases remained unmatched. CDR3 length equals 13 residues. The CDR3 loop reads CASSQDRDQPQHF. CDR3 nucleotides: TGCGCCAGCAGCCAGGACAGGGATCAGCCCCAGCATTTT.

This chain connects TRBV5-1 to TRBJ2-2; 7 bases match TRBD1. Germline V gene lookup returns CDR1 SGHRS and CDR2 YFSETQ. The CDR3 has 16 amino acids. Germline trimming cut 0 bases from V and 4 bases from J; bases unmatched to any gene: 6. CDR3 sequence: CASSLALGQSTGELFF. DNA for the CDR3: TGCGCCAGCAGCTTGGCCCTGGGACAGAGCACCGGGGAGCTGTTTTTT. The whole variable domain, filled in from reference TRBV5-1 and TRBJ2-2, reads KAGVTQTPRYLIKTRGQQVTLSCSPISGHRSVSWYQQTPGQGLQFLFEYFSETQRNKGNFPGRFSGRQFSNSRSEMNVSTLELGDSALYLCASSLALGQSTGELFFGEGSRLTVL.

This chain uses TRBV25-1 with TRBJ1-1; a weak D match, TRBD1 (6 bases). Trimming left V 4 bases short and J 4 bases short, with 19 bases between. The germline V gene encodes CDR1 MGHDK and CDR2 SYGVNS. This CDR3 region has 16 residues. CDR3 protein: CASSGGYGRGVTEAFF. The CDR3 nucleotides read TGTGCCAGCAGTGGGGGCTACGGCAGGGGAGTCACTGAAGCTTTCTTT.

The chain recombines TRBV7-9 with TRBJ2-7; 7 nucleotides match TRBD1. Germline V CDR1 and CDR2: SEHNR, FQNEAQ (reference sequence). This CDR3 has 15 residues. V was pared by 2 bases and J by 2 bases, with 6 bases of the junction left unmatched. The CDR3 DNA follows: TGTGCCAGCAGCTTATCCCCGGACAGGACCTACGAGCAGTACTTC. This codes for CASSLSPDRTYEQYF.

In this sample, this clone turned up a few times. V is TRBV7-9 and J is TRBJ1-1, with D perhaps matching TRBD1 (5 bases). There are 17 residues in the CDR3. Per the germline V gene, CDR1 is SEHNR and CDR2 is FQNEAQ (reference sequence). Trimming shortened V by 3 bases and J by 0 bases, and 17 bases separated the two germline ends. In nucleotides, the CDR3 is TGTGCCAGCAGCTTGGCCGGGACTGCTGGCCTGAACACTGAAGCTTTCTTT. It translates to CASSLAGTAGLNTEAFF.

CDR3 region: CASSLSSVGTGRETQYF. CDR3 DNA: TGTGCCAGCAGTTTATCATCGGTGGGGACAGGGAGGGAGACCCAGTACTTC. The rearrangement uses TRBV27 and TRBJ2-5; 9 bases are a match to TRBD1. The V gene end was trimmed by 0 bases and the J gene end by 5 bases; junction bases not matched to a gene: 10. Germline lookup yields CDR1 MNHEY and CDR2 SMNVEV (reference sequence). The CDR3 covers 17 residues.